This record looks at one TCR beta chain sequence and its context. Its antigen is still unknown. This record belongs to a study of T cell responses to AZD1222 COVID-19 vaccine. Study outcomes and limitations: Repertoires were sampled only after the peak T cell response. Recipients of two AZD1222 doses showed rising Spike-specific TCR breadth and depth.

Measured with immunoSEQ multiplex PCR; TCRdb has only the in-frame clones, and not every one. The sample lists 110,000 to 150,000 clones, approximately 85% occurring once. CDR3 length: 13 amino acids. Germline CDR1 is WSHSY and CDR2 is SAAADI. V was pared by 9 bases and J by 4 bases, with 9 bases of the junction left unmatched. The source material was peripheral blood, sampled on day 0 of AZD1222 vaccination. This TCR was sampled from an adult in good health. The chain combines TRBV10-2 with TRBJ2-7, with TRBD1 matching over 7 bases. The CDR3 protein is CASITGQSYEQYF. The CDR3 DNA reads TGCGCCAGTATTACGGGACAGTCTTACGAGCAGTACTTC.